This T cell receptor beta chain stems from a study of blood T cell repertoires in COVID-19. Study as a whole: In each case, the material was cDNA or gDNA derived from T cells, B-cell-depleted T cells, or PBMCs.

The method was immunoSEQ multiplex PCR; TCRdb's version includes in-frame clones alone and lacks a portion of them. The sample holds 85,000 to 120,000 clones; roughly four fifths are singletons and the top ten take 8.5% to 10%. The germline gives CDR1 SGHDN, CDR2 FVKESK. With 2 bases clipped from V and 1 base from J, the junction kept 6 bases outside the gene matches. The CDR3 spans 17 residues. The V call is TRBV14, the J call TRBJ2-5; 11 nucleotides match TRBD2. Source material: peripheral blood. This sequence originates from a man aged 40-49 years with active or convalescent COVID-19. CDR3 nucleotides: TGTGCCAGCAGCCAAATGGCTAGCGGGGGGCTCCAAGAGACCCAGTACTTC. Residues: CASSQMASGGLQETQYF.